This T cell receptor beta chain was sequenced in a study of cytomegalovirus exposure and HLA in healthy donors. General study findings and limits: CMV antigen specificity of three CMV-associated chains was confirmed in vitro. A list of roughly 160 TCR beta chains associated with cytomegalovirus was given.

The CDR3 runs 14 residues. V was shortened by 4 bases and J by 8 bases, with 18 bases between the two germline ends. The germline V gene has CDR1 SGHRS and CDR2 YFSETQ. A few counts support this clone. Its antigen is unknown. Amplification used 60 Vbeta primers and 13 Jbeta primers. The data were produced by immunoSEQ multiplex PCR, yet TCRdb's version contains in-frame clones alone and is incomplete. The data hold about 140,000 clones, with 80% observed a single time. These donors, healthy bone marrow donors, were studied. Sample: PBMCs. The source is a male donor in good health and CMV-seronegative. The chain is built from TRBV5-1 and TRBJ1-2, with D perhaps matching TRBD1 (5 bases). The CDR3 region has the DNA TGCGCCAGCAGCCCCCTAGATGGGGCAAAGGGCTACACCTTC. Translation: CASSPLDGAKGYTF.